Shown below are 30 T cell receptor beta chains from a single sample sequenced in a study of T-cell reconstitution after alpha-beta-depleted transplantation in children. Unique molecular identifiers featured in how the TCRbeta library was prepared. MiXCR was run by TCRdb on the PCR reads, yielding one entry per CDR3 protein. The sample consists of 700,000 to 950,000 distinct CDR3 sequences, 16% of them appearing once. The sequencing here drew on PBMCs, mostly from graft donor cells, taken 360 days after TCRalphabeta/CD19-depleted stem cell transplant. All receptors come from a male patient younger than 18 who had a stem cell transplant for acute lymphoblastic leukemia, so the T cells may come from the graft donor.

This clonotype was seen a handful of times. The chain links TRBV3-1 to TRBJ2-7; D is possibly TRBD1 (6 bases). Germline V gives CDR1 LGHDT, CDR2 YNNKEL (reference sequence). V lost 2 bases to trimming and J lost 0 bases, with 14 bases between them. The CDR3 is 16 amino acids. The CDR3 region is CASSQISTGRSYEQYF. Written as DNA, the CDR3 is TGTGCCAGCAGCCAAATTTCTACAGGGCGCTCCTACGAGCAGTACTTC.

The table lists this clonotype with a few counts. This chain links TRBV2 with TRBJ2-1, with D tentatively TRBD2 (6 bases). The germline V gene has CDR1 SNHLY and CDR2 FYNNEI. The ends were cut back, 7 bases at V and 5 bases at J, with 21 bases in the middle. The length of the CDR3 is 16 residues. The CDR3 reads CASKTGAANQNNEQFF. The CDR3 bases are TGTGCCAGCAAGACGGGAGCGGCGAATCAAAACAATGAGCAGTTCTTC.

This clonotype was picked up a small number of times. The CDR3 bases are TGTGCCAGCTCACCACCGGCGGGAGTTAATCAGCCCCAGCATTTT. This translates into CASSPPAGVNQPQHF. V gene TRBV18 combines with J gene TRBJ1-5, with D hard to call. This CDR3 has 15 residues. V lost 0 bases and J 4 bases, leaving 10 bases between the germline ends. In germline, CDR1 is KGHSH, CDR2 LQKENI.

This rearrangement joins TRBV11-2 to TRBJ2-7; a possible D gene is TRBD2 (6 bases). The germline V and J ends were trimmed by 4 bases and 5 bases, with 18 bases remaining between them. Germline values: CDR1 SGHAT, CDR2 FQNNGV. This CDR3 is 15 amino acids long. CDR3 in amino acids: CASSSTTAGWHEQYF. The DNA for the CDR3 is TGTGCCAGCAGCTCCACTACGGCGGGGTGGCACGAGCAGTACTTC.

This clonotype was recorded many times. The chain has TRBV5-1 and TRBJ2-2; TRBD1 or TRBD2 may be the D gene (5 bases each). Trimming shortened V by 4 bases and J by 13 bases, and 14 bases separated the two germline ends. The germline V gene has CDR1 SGHRS and CDR2 YFSETQ. This CDR3 has 12 residues. The CDR3 protein is CASSIDSGGLFF. The CDR3 nucleotides are TGCGCCAGCAGCATCGACAGCGGCGGGCTGTTTTTT. The full variable domain, its missing parts supplied by reference TRBV5-1 and TRBJ2-2, is KAGVTQTPRYLIKTRGQQVTLSCSPISGHRSVSWYQQTPGQGLQFLFEYFSETQRNKGNFPGRFSGRQFSNSRSEMNVSTLELGDSALYLCASSIDSGGLFFGEGSRLTVL.

The chain has TRBV12-3 or TRBV12-4 and TRBJ2-7, with 8 bases aligning to TRBD2. There are 15 residues in the CDR3. After removal of 2 bases from V and 2 bases from J, the junction contained 5 bases not matched to a gene. The CDR3 sequence: CASSLTLAGPYEQYF. The CDR3 bases are TGTGCCAGCAGTTTAACGCTAGCGGGCCCCTACGAGCAGTACTTC.

V usage is TRBV3-1 and J usage is TRBJ1-3; D is possibly TRBD1 (5 bases). CDR1 is LGHDT, CDR2 YNNKEL, per germline (reference sequence). The CDR3 length is 14 residues. V lost 3 bases and J lost 2, with 8 bases in between. The CDR3 DNA sequence: TGTGCCAGCAGCCATGGGGCGACTGGAAACACCATATATTTT. Translated, it gives CASSHGATGNTIYF.

In its sample, this clonotype was seen a few times. The chain has TRBV6-5 and TRBJ1-1; D gene ambiguous. Germline V gene sequence: CDR1 MNHEY, CDR2 SVGAGI. There are 17 residues in the CDR3. Trimming shortened V by 5 bases and J by 0 bases, and 19 bases separated the two germline ends. CDR3 sequence (DNA): TGTGCCAGCAGTCAGTTAGGGCGCTTTTTTATGAACACTGAAGCTTTCTTT. As protein: CASSQLGRFFMNTEAFF.

The table lists this clonotype with a few counts. The CDR3 region is CASSLVAENSYEQYF. The DNA of the CDR3 is TGCGCCAGCAGCTTGGTAGCGGAGAATTCCTACGAGCAGTACTTC. The chain links TRBV5-1 to TRBJ2-7; D might be TRBD2 (6 bases). The CDR3 extends over 15 amino acids. Germline V gene data show CDR1 as SGHRS and CDR2 as YFSETQ. V lost 0 bases, J lost 1 base, and 11 bases lay in between.

This clonotype was seen ten or more times. V is TRBV5-1 and J is TRBJ2-3; 10 bases are a match to TRBD2. The V gene end was trimmed by 4 bases and the J gene end by 2 bases; junction bases not matched to a gene: 7. Germline assignment: CDR1 SGHRS and CDR2 YFSETQ. The CDR3 has 16 residues. This CDR3 is CASSIRTSGPTDTQYF. The CDR3 region has the DNA TGCGCCAGCAGCATACGGACTAGCGGCCCCACAGATACGCAGTATTTT.

The chain carries TRBV19 and TRBJ2-1, with D hard to call. The CDR3 extends over 15 amino acids. Germline V CDR1 and CDR2: LNHDA, SQIVND (reference sequence). V shed 5 bases and J shed 9 bases, with 20 bases lying between them. The CDR3 region is CASSGPAVVLAEQFF. DNA of the CDR3: TGTGCCAGTAGTGGACCGGCGGTGGTCCTCGCTGAGCAGTTCTTC. Combining the CDR3 with reference TRBV19 and TRBJ2-1 gives the whole variable domain DGGITQSPKYLFRKEGQNVTLSCEQNLNHDAMYWYRQDPGQGLRLIYYSQIVNDFQKGDIAEGYSVSREKKESFPLTVTSAQKNPTAFYLCASSGPAVVLAEQFFGPGTRLTVL.

V and J are TRBV6-5 and TRBJ2-7, with D maybe TRBD1 (5 bases). Germline values: CDR1 MNHEY, CDR2 SVGAGI. CDR3 length: 15 residues. Trimming took off 4 bases at V and 1 base at J, with 14 bases between the two ends. CDR3 loop: CASSLRIHRSYEQYF. CDR3 DNA sequence: TGTGCCAGCAGTTTAAGGATTCACAGGTCCTACGAGCAGTACTTC.

This clonotype appeared a few times. The V gene is TRBV12-3 or TRBV12-4, the J gene TRBJ2-3; 12 positions match TRBD2. Losses at the gene ends were 5 bases for V and 4 bases for J; bases not matched to a gene: 4. This CDR3 has 15 residues. CDR3 coding DNA: TGTGCCAGCAGTCGACTAGCGGGAGCGGCAGATACGCAGTATTTT. Protein: CASSRLAGAADTQYF.

This clonotype came up many times. J is TRBJ2-1 and V is TRBV20-1; 7 bases map to TRBD2. This CDR3 is 11 amino acids long. Germline-derived CDR1 and CDR2 are DFQATT and SNEGSKA (reference sequence). J was trimmed by 5 bases and V by 6 bases; bases with no gene match: 1. This chain's CDR3 is CSAGGNNEQFF. CDR3 nucleotides: TGCAGTGCGGGGGGGAACAATGAGCAGTTCTTC.

This clonotype was seen a few times. The J gene is TRBJ1-4, the V gene TRBV5-1; D may be TRBD1 (5 bases). There are 14 residues in the CDR3. The germline V and J ends were trimmed by 3 bases and 8 bases, with 14 bases remaining between them. Germline V gives CDR1 SGHRS, CDR2 YFSETQ. The CDR3 DNA follows: TGCGCCAGCAGCTCTGGAGGGGAGAGAGAAAAACTGTTTTTT. It codes for CASSSGGEREKLFF.

V usage is TRBV5-1 and J usage is TRBJ2-3; D remains ambiguous. Germline lookup yields CDR1 SGHRS and CDR2 YFSETQ. V lost 3 bases, J lost 7 bases, and 12 bases lay in between. This CDR3 region has 13 residues. The CDR3 DNA reads TGCGCCAGCAGCTCGACGCGCGATTATACGCAGTATTTT. Translating it yields CASSSTRDYTQYF. Full variable domain (outside the CDR3, taken from reference TRBV5-1 and TRBJ2-3): KAGVTQTPRYLIKTRGQQVTLSCSPISGHRSVSWYQQTPGQGLQFLFEYFSETQRNKGNFPGRFSGRQFSNSRSEMNVSTLELGDSALYLCASSSTRDYTQYFGPGTRLTVL.

The chain joins TRBV7-8 to TRBJ2-1; TRBD2 matches at 10 bases. CDR3 length equals 16 residues. Trimming cost V 7 bases and J 7 bases; bases outside gene matches: 13. Germline V gene sequence: CDR1 SGHVS, CDR2 FQNEAQ. The CDR3 sequence: CASTPFVLAGNNEQFF. The CDR3, as DNA: TGTGCCAGCACCCCGTTCGTACTAGCGGGAAATAATGAGCAGTTCTTC.

This clonotype was seen more than once but under ten times. The chain employs TRBV29-1 and TRBJ2-1; D possibly corresponds to TRBD2 (6 bases). CDR1 is SQVTM, CDR2 ANQGSEA, per germline. The CDR3 sequence is 15 residues long. V was shortened by 7 bases and J by 0 bases, with 16 bases between the two germline ends. The CDR3 reads CSAGLGTYSYNEQFF. CDR3 in DNA: TGCAGCGCGGGACTTGGGACCTACTCCTACAATGAGCAGTTCTTC.

Only a few counts were recorded for this clonotype. The chain is built from TRBV5-1 and TRBJ1-1, with D hard to call. Germline lookup yields CDR1 SGHRS and CDR2 YFSETQ. V was shortened by 4 bases and J by 3 bases, with 10 bases between the two germline ends. CDR3 length equals 13 residues. The CDR3 region is CASSGRWDTEAFF. Here the CDR3 DNA reads TGCGCCAGCAGCGGGAGGTGGGACACTGAAGCTTTCTTT. Together with reference TRBV5-1 and TRBJ1-1, the CDR3 gives the full variable domain: KAGVTQTPRYLIKTRGQQVTLSCSPISGHRSVSWYQQTPGQGLQFLFEYFSETQRNKGNFPGRFSGRQFSNSRSEMNVSTLELGDSALYLCASSGRWDTEAFFGQGTRLTVV.

With respect to this clonotype: The final CDR3 position lacks the conserved phenylalanine or tryptophan, pointing to a likely read error. This sequence joins TRBV20-1 and TRBJ1-5; D is unclear. This CDR3 has 13 residues. The V gene lost 3 bases and the J gene lost 1 base, with 7 bases spanning the gap. CDR1 is DFQATT and CDR2 is SNEGSKA in the germline V gene (reference sequence). The CDR3 nucleotides are TGCAGTGCTAGGGGCGTGAGCAATCAGCCCCAGCATTAT. It codes for CSARGVSNQPQHY.

This clonotype was observed a few times. The V gene is TRBV7-9, the J gene TRBJ1-6; D is undetermined. The CDR3 covers 15 residues. Trimming removed 6 bases at V and 8 bases at J, with 17 bases between. Germline CDR1 reads SEHNR; CDR2 reads FQNEAQ (reference sequence). The CDR3, as DNA: TGTGCCAGCAGGTCCCCATGGCAGGCTGATTCACCCCTCCACTTT. This translates into CASRSPWQADSPLHF. Based on the CDR3 plus reference TRBV7-9 and TRBJ1-6, the full variable domain is DTGVSQNPRHKITKRGQNVTFRCDPISEHNRLYWYRQTLGQGPEFLTYFQNEAQLEKSRLLSDRFSAERPKGSFSTLEIQRTEQGDSAMYLCASRSPWQADSPLHFGNGTRLTVT.

The J gene is TRBJ2-5, the V gene TRBV12-3 or TRBV12-4; TRBD1 is a possible D gene (5 bases). The CDR3 has 14 amino acids. V lost 2 bases to trimming and J lost 5 bases, with 12 bases between them. The CDR3 DNA reads TGTGCCAGCAGTTTATTAAGCAGGGTCGAGACCCAGTACTTC. Its translation is CASSLLSRVETQYF.

This clonotype has only a few counts. V is TRBV24-1 and J is TRBJ2-2; D unresolved. Germline-derived CDR1 and CDR2 are KGHDR and SFDVKD. V shed 5 bases and J shed 0 bases, with 18 bases lying between them. The CDR3 totals 18 residues. The CDR3 sequence: CATSAETDITANTGELFF. CDR3 nucleotides: TGTGCCACCAGTGCCGAGACCGACATAACCGCGAACACCGGGGAGCTGTTTTTT.

This chain connects TRBV12-3 or TRBV12-4 to TRBJ2-3; 12 positions agree with TRBD1. The CDR3 covers 17 residues. Unmatched junction bases numbered 15, after V lost 11 bases and J lost 3 bases. The CDR3 DNA is TGTGCCGGATCTCCCGGGACAGGGGGCGAAGCGACAGATACGCAGTATTTT. As protein: CAGSPGTGGEATDTQYF.

This chain uses TRBV5-1 with TRBJ2-7, with D uncertain. The V and J ends lost 3 bases and 2 bases respectively, with 12 bases between them. This CDR3 spans 14 amino acids. The germline CDR1 and CDR2 sequences are SGHRS and YFSETQ. CDR3 protein: CASSSDPNTYEQYF. CDR3 coding DNA: TGCGCCAGCAGCTCTGATCCCAACACCTACGAGCAGTACTTC.

The chain couples TRBV10-3 to TRBJ2-7; D uncertain. Germline values: CDR1 ENHRY, CDR2 SYGVKD. Trimming shortened V by 3 bases and J by 2 bases, and 11 bases separated the two germline ends. The CDR3 loop spans 14 amino acids. The DNA for the CDR3 is TGTGCCATCAGTGAAAGAAAGTCAGCCTACGAGCAGTACTTC. This codes for CAISERKSAYEQYF.

The sample holds a few counts of this clonotype. This chain connects TRBV7-9 to TRBJ2-7, with D tentatively TRBD2 (5 bases). V was shortened by 0 bases and J by 3 bases, with 15 bases between the two germline ends. CDR1 and CDR2 (germline): SEHNR, FQNEAQ (reference sequence). The CDR3 covers 16 residues. Here the CDR3 reads CASSLALSRGYYEQYF. The CDR3 DNA sequence: TGTGCCAGCAGCTTAGCTTTGAGTCGGGGATACTACGAGCAGTACTTC.

This chain links TRBV4-2 with TRBJ2-7, with 16 bases matching TRBD2. This CDR3 has 16 residues. Germline V gene sequence: CDR1 LGHNA, CDR2 YNFKEQ. V lost 2 bases, J lost 5 bases, and 3 bases stayed unmatched. CDR3 nucleotides: TGTGCCAGCAGCCAACAGGGACTAGCGGGAGGGGACGAGCAGTACTTC. It is translated as CASSQQGLAGGDEQYF.

The V gene is TRBV4-1, the J gene TRBJ2-5; TRBD2 matches at 10 bases. CDR1 and CDR2 from the germline V gene are MGHRA and YSYEKL. The CDR3 runs 16 residues. After removal of 0 bases from V and 5 bases from J, the junction contained 6 bases not matched to a gene. CDR3 protein: CASSQERASGSETQYF. In DNA, the CDR3 is TGCGCCAGCAGCCAAGAGAGGGCTAGCGGGAGCGAGACCCAGTACTTC.

The rearrangement links TRBV2 to TRBJ2-5, with D possibly being TRBD1 (5 bases). V was shortened by 8 bases and J by 1 base, with 11 bases between the two germline ends. This CDR3 has 13 amino acids. Germline V CDR1 and CDR2: SNHLY, FYNNEI. This CDR3 reads CASLDSIQETQYF. The CDR3 bases are TGTGCCAGCCTCGACAGTATCCAAGAGACCCAGTACTTC.